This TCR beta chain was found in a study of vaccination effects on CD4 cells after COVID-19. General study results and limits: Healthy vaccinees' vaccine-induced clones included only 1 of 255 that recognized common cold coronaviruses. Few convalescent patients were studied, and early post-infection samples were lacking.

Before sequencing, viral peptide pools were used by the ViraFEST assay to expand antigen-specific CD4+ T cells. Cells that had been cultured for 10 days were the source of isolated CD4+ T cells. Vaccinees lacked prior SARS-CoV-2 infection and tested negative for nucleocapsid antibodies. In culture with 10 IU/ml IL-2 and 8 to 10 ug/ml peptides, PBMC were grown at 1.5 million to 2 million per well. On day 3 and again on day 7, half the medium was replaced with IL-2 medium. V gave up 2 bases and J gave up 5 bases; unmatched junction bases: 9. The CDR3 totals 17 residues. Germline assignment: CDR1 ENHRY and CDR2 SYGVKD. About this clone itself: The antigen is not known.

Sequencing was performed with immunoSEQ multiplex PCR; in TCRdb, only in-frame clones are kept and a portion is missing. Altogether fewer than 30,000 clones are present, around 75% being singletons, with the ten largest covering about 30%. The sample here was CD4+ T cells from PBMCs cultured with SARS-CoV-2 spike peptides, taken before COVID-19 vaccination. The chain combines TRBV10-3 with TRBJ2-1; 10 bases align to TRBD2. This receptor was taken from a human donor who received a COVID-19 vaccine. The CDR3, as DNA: TGTGCCATCAGTGAGAGGCTAGCGGGAGTACTCCACAATGAGCAGTTCTTC. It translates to CAISERLAGVLHNEQFF.